One sample yielded the 28 T cell receptor beta chains listed below, sequenced in a study of patients and donors after allogeneic stem cell transplantation. TCRdb itself ran the RT-PCR reads through MiXCR, one entry per CDR3 protein. This sample has fewer than 75,000 distinct CDR3 sequences; roughly 13% occur once, and the top ten carry about a third. Sample: blood, either unsorted or a sorted T cell fraction (not recorded which). The receptors were gathered from a human donor who was either an allogeneic HSCT recipient or a stem cell or donor lymphocyte infusion donor (not recorded which). It is not recorded whose cells these are; they may come from a transplant donor.

The chain joins TRBV12-3 or TRBV12-4 to TRBJ2-7, with D possibly being TRBD1 (6 bases). This CDR3 contains 14 residues. V shed 3 bases and J shed 0 bases, with 9 bases lying between them. CDR3 amino acids: CASSFQGSSYEQYF. The CDR3 DNA reads as TGTGCCAGCAGTTTCCAGGGGAGCTCCTACGAGCAGTACTTC.

This clonotype appeared many times. This chain joins TRBV5-1 and TRBJ2-1; D is uncertain. The V gene's germline CDR1 is SGHRS and CDR2 YFSETQ. The CDR3 runs 17 residues. With 4 bases removed from V and 5 bases from J, the gap between germline ends came to 22 bases. CDR3 region: CASSPSRGLGLDNEQFF. Here the CDR3 DNA reads TGCGCCAGCAGCCCGAGCCGTGGATTGGGCTTGGACAATGAGCAGTTCTTC.

The chain employs TRBV29-1 and TRBJ2-3; 7 bases align to TRBD1. V trimming: 3 bases; J trimming: 8 bases; junction bases outside the gene matches: 11. The CDR3 totals 14 residues. Germline CDR1 is SQVTM and CDR2 is ANQGSEA. In DNA, the CDR3 is TGCAGCGTTGACACAGGGGCCCCAGGCTGTACGCAGTATTTT. It codes for CSVDTGAPGCTQYF.

At least ten counts were recorded for this clonotype. This chain joins TRBV7-8 and TRBJ1-2; TRBD1 agrees at 9 bases. This CDR3 has 16 residues. CDR1 SGHVS and CDR2 FQNEAQ come from the germline V gene. The V and J ends lost 0 bases and 2 bases, in that order; junction bases with no gene match: 4. The CDR3 loop reads CASSLAGGTGNYGYTF. The CDR3 region has the DNA TGTGCCAGCAGCTTAGCCGGTGGGACAGGGAACTATGGCTACACCTTC.

This clonotype is categorized as hyperexpanded. V and J are TRBV7-6 and TRBJ2-7, with TRBD1 as a possible D gene (6 bases). CDR1 and CDR2 (germline): SGHVS, FNYEAQ. The CDR3 has 13 amino acids. V gave up 3 bases and J gave up 5 bases, with 11 bases separating them. The CDR3 loop reads CASSFAGAHEQYF. CDR3 sequence (DNA): TGTGCCAGCAGCTTTGCAGGGGCCCACGAGCAGTACTTC.

This clonotype showed up just a few times. The J gene is TRBJ2-7, the V gene TRBV27; 8 bases align to TRBD1. V lost 6 bases to trimming and J lost 7 bases; unmatched junction nucleotides: 14. The CDR3 is 15 amino acids. CDR1 is MNHEY and CDR2 is SMNVEV in the germline V gene (reference sequence). The CDR3: CASSPEGQGYWEQYF. The CDR3 DNA is TGTGCCAGCAGCCCAGAAGGACAGGGTTATTGGGAGCAGTACTTC.

This clonotype was observed many times. The chain employs TRBV12-3 or TRBV12-4 and TRBJ2-3, with TRBD1 matching 7 bases. The CDR3 covers 12 residues. The V segment lost 7 bases and the J segment 6 bases; nucleotides outside the gene matches: 4. Written as DNA, the CDR3 is TGTGCCAGCATTTCACAGGGGGATACGCAGTATTTT. This codes for CASISQGDTQYF.

This chain uses TRBV24-1 with TRBJ2-1; a weak D match, TRBD2 (5 bases). The V end lost 4 bases, the J end lost 5 bases, and 14 bases lay between the germline ends. The germline V gene encodes CDR1 KGHDR and CDR2 SFDVKD. The CDR3 spans 15 residues. CDR3 amino acids: CATSEASQPDNEQFF. DNA of the CDR3: TGTGCCACCAGTGAGGCTAGCCAGCCTGACAATGAGCAGTTCTTC.

This clonotype was counted only a few times. This rearrangement joins TRBV12-3 or TRBV12-4 to TRBJ2-7, with 10 bases aligning to TRBD1. J was trimmed by 5 bases and V by 6 bases; bases with no gene match: 10. The CDR3 sequence is 15 residues long. CDR3 sequence (DNA): TGTGCCAGCAGGGGGCGGACAGGGGGTAACGACGAGCAGTACTTC. This translates into CASRGRTGGNDEQYF.

This clonotype has only a few counts. V and J are TRBV11-3 and TRBJ1-1; a possible D gene is TRBD1 (5 bases). The CDR3 extends over 15 amino acids. CDR1 and CDR2 from the germline V gene are SGHNT and YENEEA. V gave up 8 bases and J gave up 6 bases, with 22 bases separating them. CDR3 sequence (DNA): TGTGCCAGCTCGCCTGCGGGGCCTGGGGTCCCTGAAGCTTTCTTT. This gives the protein CASSPAGPGVPEAFF. The full variable domain, in which reference TRBV11-3 and TRBJ1-1 provide the parts outside the CDR3, is EAGVVQSPRYKIIEKKQPVAFWCNPISGHNTLYWYLQNLGQGPELLIRYENEEAVDDSQLPKDRFSAERLKGVDSTLKIQPAELGDSAVYLCASSPAGPGVPEAFFGQGTRLTVV.

This clonotype was seen many times. The chain combines TRBV14 with TRBJ1-1; no firm D call. Germline V gene sequence: CDR1 SGHDN, CDR2 FVKESK. V lost 4 bases and J 6 bases, leaving 12 bases between the germline ends. This CDR3 contains 13 residues. CDR3 in amino acids: CASSPNSKSEAFF. CDR3 DNA sequence: TGTGCCAGCAGCCCCAACAGCAAATCTGAAGCTTTCTTT.

A few counts support this clonotype. V and J are TRBV29-1 and TRBJ2-7; D is unresolved. The CDR3 sequence is 12 residues long. From germline, CDR1 is SQVTM and CDR2 ANQGSEA. V was cut by 0 bases and J by 4 bases, with 7 bases left in between. CDR3 coding DNA: TGCAGCGTTGAAGAACACCGGTACGAGCAGTACTTC. Translating gives CSVEEHRYEQYF.

Notes on this clonotype: A junction boundary mismatches the germline segment, possibly from a read error. The chain has TRBV15 and TRBJ2-1; D is undetermined. Germline lookup yields CDR1 LNHNV and CDR2 YYDKDF (reference sequence). The CDR3 sequence is 13 residues long. The CDR3 is CATSSRKERPGDF. The CDR3 coding sequence is TGTGCCACCAGCAGCCGCAAGGAGAGACCTGGGGACTTC.

This chain uses TRBV24-1 with TRBJ2-1; 9 positions match TRBD2. The germline V gene encodes CDR1 KGHDR and CDR2 SFDVKD. The CDR3 consists of 15 residues. V trimming: 4 bases; J trimming: 5 bases; junction bases outside the gene matches: 5. CDR3 residues: CATSDVTSGHNEQFF. Written as DNA, the CDR3 is TGTGCCACCAGTGACGTTACTAGCGGGCACAATGAGCAGTTCTTC.

This clonotype was detected a few times. This sequence joins TRBV6-5 and TRBJ2-7; D is ambiguous. Looked up from germline, CDR1 is MNHEY and CDR2 is SVGAGI. CDR3 size: 15 residues. The V gene lost 6 bases and the J gene lost 3 bases, with 18 bases spanning the gap. Here the CDR3 reads CASSRTASTVYEQYF. CDR3 nucleotide sequence: TGTGCCAGCAGCCGTACCGCATCGACGGTCTACGAGCAGTACTTC.

This clonotype has only a few counts. The junction differs from germline at one of its ends, possibly a read error. The chain couples TRBV7-7 to TRBJ2-7; 10 nucleotides match TRBD1. Germline V gene data show CDR1 as SSHAT and CDR2 as FNYEAQ (reference sequence). The CDR3 consists of 15 residues. CDR3: CASSDGTGDQHEQYF. CDR3 sequence (DNA): TGTGCTAGCAGCGACGGGACAGGGGACCAGCACGAGCAGTACTTC.

This clonotype was seen a handful of times. This chain joins TRBV2 and TRBJ2-1, with 11 bases identical to TRBD2. Per germline, CDR1 SNHLY and CDR2 FYNNEI. With V trimmed by 9 bases and J by 3 bases, 4 bases remained unmatched. The CDR3 has 14 residues. CDR3 coding DNA: TGTGCCAGGGATCTAGCGGGAGGCTACAATGAGCAGTTCTTC. It is translated as CARDLAGGYNEQFF.

This clonotype appeared a few times. DNA for the CDR3: TGCGCCAGCAGCTTGGAGGCCCGGACAGGCCCAAGGGCTTTCTTT. Residues: CASSLEARTGPRAFF. The V gene is TRBV5-1, the J gene TRBJ1-1; 7 positions match TRBD1. V lost 0 bases, J lost 11 bases, and 13 bases stayed unmatched. The CDR3 has 15 amino acids. Germline CDR1 and CDR2: SGHRS and YFSETQ.

The chain has TRBV20-1 and TRBJ2-1, with 13 positions matching TRBD2. Germline CDR1 is DFQATT and CDR2 is SNEGSKA (reference sequence). The CDR3 contains 18 residues. V was clipped by 0 bases and J by 2 bases; unmatched bases: 7. CDR3 coding DNA: TGCAGTGCTAGAGATCTAGGACTAGCGGGAGTCCCCTACAATGAGCAGTTCTTC. Translating it yields CSARDLGLAGVPYNEQFF.

The V gene is TRBV18, the J gene TRBJ2-5, with D possibly matching TRBD1 (5 bases). CDR1 and CDR2 from the germline V gene are KGHSH and LQKENI. V was pared by 2 bases and J by 1 base, with 8 bases between. The CDR3 spans 14 residues. The DNA for the CDR3 is TGTGCCAGCTCACCATTCCAGGGCCAAGAGACCCAGTACTTC. Protein product: CASSPFQGQETQYF.

This clonotype was seen many times. The rearrangement joins TRBV5-4 to TRBJ2-4; D might be TRBD2 (5 bases). CDR3 length: 16 amino acids. V lost 3 bases and J 0 bases, leaving 13 bases between the germline ends. Germline V lookup: CDR1 SGHNT, CDR2 YYREEE (reference sequence). This CDR3 reads CASSSGLALAKNIQYF. CDR3 nucleotides: TGTGCCAGCAGCTCCGGACTGGCTCTAGCCAAAAACATTCAGTACTTC. The variable domain in full, completed from reference TRBV5-4 and TRBJ2-4, reads ETGVTQSPTHLIKTRGQQVTLRCSSQSGHNTVSWYQQALGQGPQFIFQYYREEENGRGNFPPRFSGLQFPNYSSELNVNALELDDSALYLCASSSGLALAKNIQYFGAGTRLSVL.

V usage is TRBV29-1 and J usage is TRBJ2-7; 8 bases line up with TRBD2. The germline V gene encodes CDR1 SQVTM and CDR2 ANQGSEA. The CDR3 spans 13 residues. V was clipped by 4 bases and J by 5 bases; unmatched bases: 7. The CDR3 is CSVVGLGPHEQYF. CDR3 DNA: TGCAGCGTTGTGGGACTAGGCCCCCACGAGCAGTACTTC.

This clonotype was observed a few times. The chain employs TRBV4-2 and TRBJ1-4; TRBD1 matches at 8 bases. The CDR3 is 17 residues long. V gave up 2 bases and J gave up 15 bases; unmatched junction bases: 20. CDR1 LGHNA and CDR2 YNFKEQ come from the germline V gene. The CDR3 here is CASSQPTGQDFAMNVFF. The CDR3 region has the DNA TGTGCCAGCAGCCAACCAACGGGACAGGACTTTGCCATGAACGTGTTTTTT.

This clonotype came up a few times. J is TRBJ2-5 and V is TRBV5-1; 12 bases map to TRBD1. V dropped 0 bases and J dropped 5; count of bases not matched to a gene: 5. CDR3 length equals 16 residues. CDR1 is SGHRS and CDR2 is YFSETQ in the germline V gene. The CDR3 spells CASSLAGQGAEETQYF. The DNA of the CDR3 is TGCGCCAGCAGCTTGGCGGGACAGGGGGCGGAGGAGACCCAGTACTTC.

The chain recombines TRBV10-3 with TRBJ2-5; D perhaps matches TRBD1 (5 bases). Between the trimmed V and J ends, which lost 4 bases and 2 bases, there was a span of 17 bases. Germline assignment: CDR1 ENHRY and CDR2 SYGVKD. CDR3 length: 16 amino acids. CDR3: CAISGGWGRPQETQYF. As DNA, the CDR3 is TGTGCCATCAGTGGCGGCTGGGGCCGGCCACAAGAGACCCAGTACTTC.

This clonotype was detected a few times. CDR3 sequence reads: CASGLAQPYEQYF. CDR3 coding DNA: TGTGCCAGTGGGTTAGCCCAGCCCTACGAGCAGTACTTC. The J gene is TRBJ2-7, the V gene TRBV12-3 or TRBV12-4; D unresolved. V was pared by 9 bases and J by 2 bases, with 14 bases between. The CDR3 is 13 amino acids.

The rearrangement links TRBV7-2 to TRBJ2-3, with D possibly being TRBD2 (5 bases). Trimming removed 3 bases at V and 2 bases at J, with 9 bases between. The CDR3 totals 14 residues. Per germline, CDR1 SGHTA and CDR2 FQGNSA. The CDR3 protein is CASSFGLFTDTQYF. CDR3 bases: TGTGCCAGCAGCTTTGGACTTTTCACAGATACGCAGTATTTT.

The V gene is TRBV18, the J gene TRBJ1-5; 7 nucleotides align to TRBD1. Germline-derived CDR1 and CDR2 are KGHSH and LQKENI. V dropped 1 base and J dropped 3; count of bases not matched to a gene: 3. The CDR3 runs to 15 residues. This CDR3 is CASSPQGQINQPQHF. DNA for the CDR3: TGTGCCAGCTCACCACAGGGACAGATCAATCAGCCCCAGCATTTT.